The present T cell receptor (beta chain) was sequenced within a study of response to subunit inactivated influenza vaccine. Points from the study as a whole: Only a handful of new T cells, the authors suggested, are recruited with each seasonal influenza vaccination.

The CDR3 loop spans 13 amino acids. Trimming shortened V by 8 bases and J by 4 bases, and 14 bases separated the two germline ends. TCRdb ran MiXCR on the RT-PCR reads and lists one entry per CDR3 protein. Of about 160,000 distinct CDR3 sequences listed, roughly a tenth were seen once; the top ten hold 12%. This clonotype was seen many times. Its matching antigen is unknown. V gene TRBV12-3 or TRBV12-4 combines with J gene TRBJ1-2; D not resolved. Source: non-naive T cells sorted from PBMCs, taken more than 35 days after vaccination. This TCR came from a man aged 50 to 60 who received an inactivated influenza vaccine. The CDR3 DNA follows: TGTGCCAGCCGTAAACCGGGGAGCTATGGCTACACCTTC. Translation: CASRKPGSYGYTF.